These 3 T cell receptor beta chains came from one sample sequenced in a study of T cell responses to AZD1222 COVID-19 vaccine. The repertoire was sequenced with immunoSEQ multiplex PCR; TCRdb's copy has only in-frame clones and lacks some. This repertoire shows roughly 100,000 clones, about 85% found once; its top ten account for around 5.1%. The specimen comprised peripheral blood, sampled on day 0 of AZD1222 vaccination. The receptors come from an adult in good health.

DNA of the CDR3: TGTGCCAGCAGTTTGGCAGGGAGGGCCCAGTACTTC. This sequence encodes CASSLAGRAQYF. V is TRBV12-3 or TRBV12-4 and J is TRBJ2-5; 7 bases agree with TRBD2. Trimming cost V 3 bases and J 9 bases; bases outside gene matches: 4. The CDR3 covers 12 residues.

The chain combines TRBV15 with TRBJ2-2, with 7 positions matching TRBD2. Looked up from germline, CDR1 is LNHNV and CDR2 is YYDKDF (reference sequence). The trim removed 4 bases at V and 6 bases at J, leaving 5 bases unmatched. CDR3 size: 14 residues. The CDR3 DNA sequence: TGTGCCACCAGCACCCGGGGGGAGGCCGGGGAGCTGTTTTTT. Translating it yields CATSTRGEAGELFF.

The rearrangement uses TRBV6-2 or TRBV6-3 and TRBJ2-7; no firm D call. The germline gives CDR1 MNHEY, CDR2 SVGEGT. The CDR3 has 11 amino acids. With 0 bases removed from V and 6 bases from J, the gap between germline ends came to 3 bases. The CDR3 DNA is TGTGCCAGCAGTTACTCGTCCGAGCAGTACTTC. Translated, it gives CASSYSSEQYF.